What follows describes a single T cell receptor (beta chain). As yet, its antigen is unknown. Preparing the TCRbeta library involved the use of unique molecular identifiers. TCRdb analysed the PCR reads with MiXCR anew, one entry per CDR3 protein. The repertoire holds under 750,000 distinct CDR3 sequences, with about 21% as singletons. The data were obtained in a study of T-cell reconstitution after alpha-beta-depleted transplantation in children. General study points: Several hundred graft clones that had expanded were reportedly the source of alpha-beta T cells about two months after transplant. T-cell counts and diversity were attributed mostly to newly produced T cells one year after transplant. Diversity of TCRbeta at day 60 was high in some patients, arising from surviving recipient T cells and thymic progenitors.

The TCR originated in a boy in the first two years of life who had a stem cell transplant for acute myeloid leukemia, so the T cells may come from the graft donor. Here the sequenced sample was PBMCs, mostly from graft donor cells, taken 360 days after TCRalphabeta/CD19-depleted stem cell transplant.

The CDR3 DNA is TGCAGTGCTAGAGATCTCCGGACAGGGGGGAGGAACGAGCAGTACTTC. It specifies CSARDLRTGGRNEQYF. The gene calls are TRBV20-1 and TRBJ2-7, with 10 bases that match TRBD1. J was trimmed by 5 bases and V by 0 bases; bases with no gene match: 10. Germline CDR1 reads DFQATT; CDR2 reads SNEGSKA (reference sequence). The CDR3 consists of 16 residues.